This is a list of T cell receptor beta chains from one sample in a study of identical twins. A single record per CDR3 protein comes from TCRdb applying MiXCR to the 5' RACE reads. Here the sample spans some 1,600,000 distinct CDR3 sequences, around a third being singletons. The sequenced material came from cord blood. The receptors come from a newborn girl in good health. The conserved cysteine and the conserved F or W are not part of the CDR3 here.

TRBJ2-3 TRBV28 ASRQGGSTDTQY
TRBJ1-4 TRBV28 ASSTAYRGYGEKLF
TRBJ2-4 TRBV20-1 SADRTGGFKNIQY
TRBJ2-5 TRBV19 ASSIAGVYNEQY
TRBJ1-2 TRBV4-2 ASSQIQGANYGYT
TRBJ2-5 TRBV5-1 ASSETSFQGSSQY
TRBJ1-4 TRBV27 ASSLYGTGRNEKLF
TRBJ1-1 TRBV29-1 SVENGADEAF
TRBJ1-2 TRBV29-1 SVEELRREYGYT
TRBJ2-1 TRBV19 ASSINPGEQF
TRBJ2-7 TRBV2 ASSDLRLAGAVYEQY
TRBJ2-5 TRBV7-9 ASSSRLAHETQY
TRBJ2-7 TRBV3-1 ASSQDPGGEQY
TRBJ2-7 TRBV20-1 SARGQASSSYEQY
TRBJ2-3 TRBV24-1 ATSDVRDRTDTQY
TRBJ2-7 TRBV18 ASSPALYEQY
TRBJ2-7 TRBV19 ASTQSQGSSYEQY
TRBJ2-7 TRBV28 ASSFPPKGVPYEQY
TRBJ2-5 TRBV7-2 ASSSKVGYSRWETQY
TRBJ2-3 TRBV30 AWSVSRADTQY